This TCR beta chain emerged from a study of post-analysis software for immune sequencing data. The study, taken as a whole, reports: Compared with controls, patients had more of 4 to 6 TRBV segments, including TRBV5-6, TRBV5-1 and TRBV20-1. Those with multiple sclerosis, the patient group, showed significantly lower normalized Chao1 diversity than controls.

Losses at the gene ends were 6 bases for V and 0 bases for J; bases not matched to a gene: 12. The CDR3 consists of 19 residues. On this clonotype: The antigen is unknown.

Every TCR beta cDNA library bore unique molecular identifiers. When 1 to 10 million T cells were used, they gave a few hundred thousand cDNA molecules. MiXCR, applied by TCRdb to the PCR reads, yields one record per CDR3 protein. The sample yields hundreds of thousands of distinct CDR3 sequences, under 70% seen once. The chain recombines TRBV12-3 or TRBV12-4 with TRBJ2-6; 9 bases line up with TRBD1. The sample consisted of blood. This clonotype originated in a girl aged 10 to 17 with multiple sclerosis. The CDR3 reads CASRPRPGQGSSGANVLTF. The CDR3 DNA is TGTGCCAGCAGGCCAAGACCGGGACAGGGAAGCTCTGGGGCCAACGTCCTGACTTTC.